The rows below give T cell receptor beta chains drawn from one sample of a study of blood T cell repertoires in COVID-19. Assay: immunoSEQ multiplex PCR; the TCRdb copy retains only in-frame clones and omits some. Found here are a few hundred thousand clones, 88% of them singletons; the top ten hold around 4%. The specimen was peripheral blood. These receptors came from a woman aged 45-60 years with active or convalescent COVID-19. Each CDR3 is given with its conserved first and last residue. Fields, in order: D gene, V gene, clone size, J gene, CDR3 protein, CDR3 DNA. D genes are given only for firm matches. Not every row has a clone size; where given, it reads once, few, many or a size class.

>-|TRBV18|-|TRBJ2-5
CASSPTRGGETQYF
TGTGCCAGCTCACCAACGAGGGGGGGAGAGACCCAGTACTTC
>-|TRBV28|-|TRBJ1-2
CATWDTRGYTF
TGTGCCACATGGGACACGCGGGGCTACACCTTC
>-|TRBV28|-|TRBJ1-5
CASSFRRGMNQPQHF
TGTGCCAGCAGTTTCCGCAGAGGGATGAATCAGCCCCAGCATTTT
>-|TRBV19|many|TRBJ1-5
CASNDRRRNQPQHF
TGTGCCAGTAACGACAGGCGCCGCAATCAGCCCCAGCATTTT
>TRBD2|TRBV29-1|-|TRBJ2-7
CSVRYTSASSYEQYF
TGCAGCGTTAGATACACTAGCGCGAGCTCCTACGAGCAGTACTTC
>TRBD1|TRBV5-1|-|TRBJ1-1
CASSLGDRGSMAFF
TGCGCCAGCAGCCTGGGGGACAGGGGGTCAATGGCTTTCTTT
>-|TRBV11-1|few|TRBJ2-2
CASSLAGDTTGELFF
TGTGCCAGCAGCTTAGCCGGTGACACTACCGGGGAGCTGTTTTTT
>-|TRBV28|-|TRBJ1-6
CASSPLGRNSPLHF
TGTGCCAGCAGCCCCTTAGGCAGGAATTCACCCCTCCACTTT
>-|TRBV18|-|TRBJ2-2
CASSPREGNTGELFF
TGTGCCAGCTCACCACGAGAGGGGAACACCGGGGAGCTGTTTTTT
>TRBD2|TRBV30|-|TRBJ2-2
CAWSVGTSGRNPNTGELFF
TGTGCCTGGAGTGTAGGGACTAGCGGGAGGAATCCGAACACCGGGGAGCTGTTTTTT
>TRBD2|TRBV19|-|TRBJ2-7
CASSMGGALEQYF
TGTGCCAGTAGTATGGGAGGGGCGCTCGAGCAGTACTTC
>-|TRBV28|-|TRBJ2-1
CASVEHGNEQFF
TGTGCCAGTGTAGAGCACGGCAATGAGCAGTTCTTC
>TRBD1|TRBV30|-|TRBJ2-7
CAWRTDRVRRYEQYF
TGTGCCTGGAGGACGGACAGGGTTCGTAGATACGAGCAGTACTTC
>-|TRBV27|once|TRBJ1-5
CASGATNQPQHF
TGTGCCAGTGGGGCCACGAATCAGCCCCAGCATTTT
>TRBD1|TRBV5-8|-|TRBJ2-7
CASSGRQGRLDYEQYF
TGTGCCAGCAGCGGAAGACAGGGCCGACTCGACTACGAGCAGTACTTC
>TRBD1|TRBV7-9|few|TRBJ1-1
CASSYEGATEAFF
TGTGCCAGCAGCTACGAGGGGGCCACTGAAGCTTTCTTT
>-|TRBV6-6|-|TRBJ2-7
CASSAAGEQYF
TGTGCCAGCAGTGCCGCGGGGGAGCAGTACTTC
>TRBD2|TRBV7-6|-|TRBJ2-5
CASSLGTSATRAKTQYF
TGTGCCAGCAGCTTAGGTACTAGCGCGACCAGGGCGAAGACCCAGTACTTC
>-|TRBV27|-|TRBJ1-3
CASSQGGGAYSGNTIYF
TGTGCCAGCAGCCAGGGCGGAGGGGCCTACTCTGGAAACACCATATATTTT
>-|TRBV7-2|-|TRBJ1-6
CASSQALVSYNSPLHF
TGTGCCAGCAGCCAGGCGCTTGTATCCTATAATTCACCCCTCCACTTT
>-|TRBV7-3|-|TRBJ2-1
CASSSDSHNEQFF
TGTGCCAGCAGCTCGGACAGTCACAATGAGCAGTTCTTC
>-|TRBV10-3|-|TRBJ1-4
CAISQGEKLFF
TGTGCCATCTCGCAGGGTGAAAAACTGTTTTTT
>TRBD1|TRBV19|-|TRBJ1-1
CASSRTGNTEAFF
TGTGCCAGTAGTCGGACAGGGAACACTGAAGCTTTCTTT
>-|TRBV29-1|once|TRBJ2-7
CSVEEETDYEQYF
TGCAGCGTTGAAGAAGAAACAGACTACGAGCAGTACTTC
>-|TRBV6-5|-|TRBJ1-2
CASSTSNQGYGYTF
-
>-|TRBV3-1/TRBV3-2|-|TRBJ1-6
CASSAGDNSPLHF
TGTGCCAGCAGTGCAGGGGACAATTCACCCCTCCACTTT
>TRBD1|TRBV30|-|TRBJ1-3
CATTGSGNTIYF
TGTGCCACGACAGGGTCTGGAAACACCATATATTTT
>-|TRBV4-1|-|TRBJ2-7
CASSQLQGPTYSYEQYF
TGCGCCAGCAGCCAACTACAGGGTCCGACGTACTCCTACGAGCAGTACTTC
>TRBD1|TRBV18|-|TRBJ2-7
CASSPMGQGSSYEQYF
TGTGCCAGCTCACCAATGGGACAGGGGAGCTCCTACGAGCAGTACTTC